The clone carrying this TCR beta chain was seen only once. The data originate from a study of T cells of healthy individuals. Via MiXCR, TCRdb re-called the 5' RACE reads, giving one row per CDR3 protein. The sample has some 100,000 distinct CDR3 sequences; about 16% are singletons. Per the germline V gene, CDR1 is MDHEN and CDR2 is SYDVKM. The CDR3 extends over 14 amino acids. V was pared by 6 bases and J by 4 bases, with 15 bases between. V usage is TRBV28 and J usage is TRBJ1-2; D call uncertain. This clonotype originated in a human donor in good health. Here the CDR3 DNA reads TGTGCCAGCAGAACCGGACGTCGGGGCTATGGCTACACCTTC. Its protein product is CASRTGRRGYGYTF.